This is a list of T cell receptor beta chains from one sample in a study of T cell changes during pregnancy in multiple sclerosis. Clones were sequenced by immunoSEQ multiplex PCR, and TCRdb holds only the in-frame ones, with some missing. The data show under 50,000 clones, 75% to 95% seen once. The source material was CD8+ T cells from peripheral blood mononuclear cells, sampled in the second trimester of pregnancy. These receptor sequences come from a female donor with multiple sclerosis, enrolled in a pregnancy study. The CDR3 runs from the conserved cysteine through the conserved F or W. The D gene is left open where the match is weak. A row's size may be missing; if present it is once, few, many or a size class.

CDR3 length	J gene	clone size	V gene	D gene	CDR3 DNA	CDR3 protein
12	TRBJ1-5	.	TRBV29-1	TRBD1	TGCAGCGTGATACAGGGGGATCAGCCCCAGCATTTT	CSVIQGDQPQHF
14	TRBJ2-2	.	TRBV27	.	TGTGCCAGCTTGGGACTCCGGAACACCGGGGAGCTGTTTTTT	CASLGLRNTGELFF
16	TRBJ2-5	.	TRBV27	.	TGTGCCAGCAGTTTAGTAGGGGGGGGGTACCAAGAGACCCAGTACTTC	CASSLVGGGYQETQYF
15	TRBJ2-7	.	TRBV4-3	.	TGCGCCAGCAGCCAAGATTTTGACATTTCCTACGAGCAGTACTTC	CASSQDFDISYEQYF
16	TRBJ2-5	.	TRBV7-2	TRBD2	TGTGCCAGCAGCTCCCCGGGACTAGCCAACCAAGAGACCCAGTACTTC	CASSSPGLANQETQYF
15	TRBJ1-1	.	TRBV9	.	TGTGCCAGCAGCGTAGTAGAGGGGCAGGGGCCTGAAGCTTTCTTT	CASSVVEGQGPEAFF
13	TRBJ2-7	.	TRBV2	TRBD2	TGTGCCAGCACCCCGGGGGGGCGCTACGAGCAGTACTTC	CASTPGGRYEQYF
14	TRBJ2-3	.	TRBV5-6	.	TGTGCCAGCAGCTTGGGCGCAGGTAAAGATACGCAGTATTTT	CASSLGAGKDTQYF
14	TRBJ2-7	.	TRBV9	TRBD1	TGTGCCAGCAGCGCCCGGGACAGGGCCTACGAGCAGTACTTC	CASSARDRAYEQYF
17	TRBJ1-4	.	TRBV7-9	TRBD1	TGTGCCAGCAGCTTAGTAGCGTCAGGGGGCGCCGGTGAAAAACTGTTTTTT	CASSLVASGGAGEKLFF
14	TRBJ2-3	.	TRBV4-2	.	TGTGCCACCGCCGAGGGGGGGGACACAGATACGCAGTATTTT	CATAEGGDTDTQYF
17	TRBJ1-1	.	TRBV11-2	.	TGTGCCAGCAGCTTAGGGCAGGGCCGGACCATGAACACTGAAGCTTTCTTT	CASSLGQGRTMNTEAFF
17	TRBJ2-3	once	TRBV13	TRBD2	TGTGCCAGCAGCCTACCAATGGGAGCGGGGGGCGGAGATACGCAGTATTTT	CASSLPMGAGGGDTQYF
15	TRBJ1-2	.	TRBV6-5	.	TGTGCCAGCAGTTATTATTCGGAAGGGAGTAGGCGCTACACCTTC	CASSYYSEGSRRYTF
15	TRBJ2-1	.	TRBV7-7	.	TGTGCCAGCAGCCTTAGCGTGGTCGCCTACAATGAGCAGTTCTTC	CASSLSVVAYNEQFF
14	TRBJ2-1	once	TRBV7-9	TRBD2	TGTGCCAGCAGACTAGCGGGGGGGTACAATGAGCAGTTCTTC	CASRLAGGYNEQFF
14	TRBJ2-3	.	TRBV6-5	.	TGTGCCAGCAGTTACATGCCCTTAGCTGATACGCAGTATTTT	CASSYMPLADTQYF
14	TRBJ2-7	.	TRBV5-4	TRBD1	TGTGCCAGCACCCAGGACAGGTTGGTCTACGAGCAGTACTTC	CASTQDRLVYEQYF
16	TRBJ1-1	.	TRBV4-1	TRBD1	TGCGCCAGCAGCCAAGTTTTTCGACAGGGAGACACTGAAGCTTTCTTT	CASSQVFRQGDTEAFF
13	TRBJ2-7	.	TRBV19	TRBD1	TGTGCCAGTAGTACCAGGGGGATTTACGAGCAGTACTTC	CASSTRGIYEQYF
13	TRBJ1-2	.	TRBV5-6	.	TGTGCCAGCAGCTTGGGGGGAGGTGGAGGCTACACCTTC	CASSLGGGGGYTF
14	TRBJ2-5	.	TRBV13	TRBD1	TGTGCCAGCAGCACCAGGGGGCAAGAAGAGACCCAGTACTTC	CASSTRGQEETQYF
14	TRBJ2-2	.	TRBV5-5	TRBD1	TGTGCCACCCGGCCGGACAGGGTCGCCGGGGAGCTGTTTTTT	CATRPDRVAGELFF
12	TRBJ1-1	.	TRBV5-6	.	TGTGCCAGCAGCTTTATGAACACTGAAGCTTTCTTT	CASSFMNTEAFF
15	TRBJ2-3	.	TRBV11-2	.	TGTGCCAGCAGCTTAGGCCGACGGAGGATGGATACGCAGTATTTT	CASSLGRRRMDTQYF
13	TRBJ1-2	.	TRBV7-9	TRBD1	TGTGCCAGCAGCCAACAGGGGAGATTTGGCTACACCTTC	CASSQQGRFGYTF
18	TRBJ2-7	.	TRBV7-2	TRBD2	TGTGCCAGCAGCTTAGAGGGGACTGGAGCGGGGGAGCTTCGGGAGCAGTACTTC	CASSLEGTGAGELREQYF
13	TRBJ1-2	.	TRBV30	TRBD1	TGTGCCTGGAGTGTGGGACAGAGTAATGGCTACACCTTC	CAWSVGQSNGYTF
14	TRBJ2-2	.	TRBV7-3	TRBD1	TGTGCCAGCAGCTTGGACAGGGGGACCGGGGAGCTGTTTTTT	CASSLDRGTGELFF
16	TRBJ2-3	.	TRBV21-1	.	TGTGCCAGCAGCACTAAGCCGGGACAGCGAACAGATACGCAGTATTTT	CASSTKPGQRTDTQYF
12	TRBJ1-2	.	TRBV29-1	.	TGCAGCGTTGAGGCAGGCGACTATGGCTACACCTTC	CSVEAGDYGYTF
13	TRBJ2-1	.	TRBV19	.	TGTGCCAGTAGTTACGGACTTCACAATGAGCAGTTCTTC	CASSYGLHNEQFF
15	TRBJ1-2	.	TRBV9	.	TGTGCCAGCAGCGTAGCCCTGTCAGGTTATGTTGGCTACACCTTC	CASSVALSGYVGYTF
16	TRBJ2-6	.	TRBV7-2	.	TGTGCCAGCAGCTTAGCCCGGGAATCAGGGGCCAACGTCCTGACTTTC	CASSLARESGANVLTF
17	TRBJ2-4	.	TRBV2	TRBD1	TGTGCCAGCTTACCATCAGGGGGACAGGGGGCTGAAAACATTCAGTACTTC	CASLPSGGQGAENIQYF